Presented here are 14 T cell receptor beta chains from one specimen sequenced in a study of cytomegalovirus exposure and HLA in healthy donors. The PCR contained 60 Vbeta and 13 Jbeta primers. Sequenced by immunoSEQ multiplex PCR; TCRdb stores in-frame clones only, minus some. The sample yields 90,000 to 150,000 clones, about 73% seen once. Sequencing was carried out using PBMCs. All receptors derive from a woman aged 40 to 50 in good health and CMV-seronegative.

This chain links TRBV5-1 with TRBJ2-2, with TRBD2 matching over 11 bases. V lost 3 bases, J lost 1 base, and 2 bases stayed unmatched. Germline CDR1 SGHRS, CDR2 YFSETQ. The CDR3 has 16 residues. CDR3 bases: TGCGCCAGCAGCTCAGGGACTAGCGGGAACACCGGGGAGCTGTTTTTT. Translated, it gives CASSSGTSGNTGELFF.

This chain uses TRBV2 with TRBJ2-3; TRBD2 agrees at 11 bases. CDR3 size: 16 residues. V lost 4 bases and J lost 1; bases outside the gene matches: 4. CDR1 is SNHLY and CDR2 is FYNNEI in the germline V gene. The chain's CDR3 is CASSAQLAGGTDTQYF. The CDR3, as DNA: TGTGCCAGCAGTGCCCAACTAGCGGGGGGCACAGATACGCAGTATTTT.

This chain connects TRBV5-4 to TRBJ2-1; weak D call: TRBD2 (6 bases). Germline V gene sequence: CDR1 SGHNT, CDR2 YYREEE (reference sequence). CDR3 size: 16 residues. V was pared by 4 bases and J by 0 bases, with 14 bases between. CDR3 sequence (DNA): TGTGCCAGCAGCCCGGAGGGCGGCCCCTCCTACAATGAGCAGTTCTTC. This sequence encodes CASSPEGGPSYNEQFF.

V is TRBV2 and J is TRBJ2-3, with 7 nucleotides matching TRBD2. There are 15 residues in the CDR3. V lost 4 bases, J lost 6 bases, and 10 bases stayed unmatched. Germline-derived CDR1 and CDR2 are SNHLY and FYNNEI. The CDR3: CASSGQRGGLDTQYF. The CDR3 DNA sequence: TGTGCCAGCAGTGGGCAGCGGGGAGGTCTGGATACGCAGTATTTT.

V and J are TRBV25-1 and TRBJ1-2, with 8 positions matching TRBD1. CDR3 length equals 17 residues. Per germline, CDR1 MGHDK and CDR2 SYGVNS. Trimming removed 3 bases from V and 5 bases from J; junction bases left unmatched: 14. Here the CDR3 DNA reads TGTGCCAGCAGTGAGGCGGGGTCCAGGGGGCTTGGGTATGGCTACACCTTC. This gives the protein CASSEAGSRGLGYGYTF.

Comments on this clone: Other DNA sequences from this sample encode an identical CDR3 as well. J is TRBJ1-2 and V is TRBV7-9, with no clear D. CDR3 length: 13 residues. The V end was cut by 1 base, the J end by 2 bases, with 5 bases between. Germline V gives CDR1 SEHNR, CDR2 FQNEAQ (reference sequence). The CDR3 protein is CASSLGENYGYTF. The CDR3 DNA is TGTGCCAGCAGCTTAGGAGAGAACTATGGCTACACCTTC. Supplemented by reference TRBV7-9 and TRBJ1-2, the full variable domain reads DTGVSQNPRHKITKRGQNVTFRCDPISEHNRLYWYRQTLGQGPEFLTYFQNEAQLEKSRLLSDRFSAERPKGSFSTLEIQRTEQGDSAMYLCASSLGENYGYTFGSGTRLTVV.

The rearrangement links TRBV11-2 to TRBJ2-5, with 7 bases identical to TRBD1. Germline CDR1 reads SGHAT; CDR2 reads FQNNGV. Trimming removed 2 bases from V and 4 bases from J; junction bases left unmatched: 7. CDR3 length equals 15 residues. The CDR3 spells CASSLYKAGGETQYF. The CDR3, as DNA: TGTGCCAGCAGCTTATATAAGGCAGGGGGAGAGACCCAGTACTTC.

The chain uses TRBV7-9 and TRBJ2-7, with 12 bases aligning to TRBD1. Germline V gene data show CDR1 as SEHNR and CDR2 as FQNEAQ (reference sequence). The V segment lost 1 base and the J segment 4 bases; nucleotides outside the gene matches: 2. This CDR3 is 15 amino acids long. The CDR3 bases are TGTGCCAGCAGCTTAGGGGACAGGGGGCTGTACGAGCAGTACTTC. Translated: CASSLGDRGLYEQYF.

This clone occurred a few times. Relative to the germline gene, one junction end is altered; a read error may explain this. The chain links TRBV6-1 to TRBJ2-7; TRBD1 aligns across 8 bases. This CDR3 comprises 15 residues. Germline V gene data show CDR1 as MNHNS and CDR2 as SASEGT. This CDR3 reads CASRRTGQVASTSSF. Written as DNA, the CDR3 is TGTGCCAGCAGACGTACGGGACAGGTAGCCAGCACCTCCTCCTTC.

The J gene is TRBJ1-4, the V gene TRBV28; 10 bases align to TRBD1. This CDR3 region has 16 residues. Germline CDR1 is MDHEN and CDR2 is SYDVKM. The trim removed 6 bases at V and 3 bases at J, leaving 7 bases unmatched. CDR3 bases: TGTGCCAGCAGAAGGACAGGGGGTTCCTCTAATGAAAAACTGTTTTTT. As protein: CASRRTGGSSNEKLFF.

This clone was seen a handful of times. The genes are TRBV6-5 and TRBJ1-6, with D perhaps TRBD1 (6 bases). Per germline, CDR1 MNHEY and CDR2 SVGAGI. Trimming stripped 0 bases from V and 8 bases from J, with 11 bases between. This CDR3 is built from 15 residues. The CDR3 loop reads CASSYSQGSDSPLHF. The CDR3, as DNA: TGTGCCAGCAGTTACTCGCAGGGGAGTGATTCACCCCTCCACTTT.

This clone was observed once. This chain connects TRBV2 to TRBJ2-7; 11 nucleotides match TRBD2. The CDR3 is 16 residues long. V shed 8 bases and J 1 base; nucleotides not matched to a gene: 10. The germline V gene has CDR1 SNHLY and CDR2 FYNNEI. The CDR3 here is CASSRGASGGSYEQYF. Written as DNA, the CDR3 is TGTGCCAGCTCCCGAGGGGCTAGCGGGGGGTCCTACGAGCAGTACTTC.

The CDR3 coding sequence is TGTGCCATCCGGGCCTTGACGGGGGAGACCCAGTACTTC. This translates into CAIRALTGETQYF. The V call is TRBV6-5, the J call TRBJ2-5; tentatively, D is TRBD2 (5 bases). The CDR3 loop spans 13 amino acids. The germline V and J ends were trimmed by 10 bases and 5 bases, with 17 bases remaining between them. From germline, CDR1 is MNHEY and CDR2 SVGAGI.

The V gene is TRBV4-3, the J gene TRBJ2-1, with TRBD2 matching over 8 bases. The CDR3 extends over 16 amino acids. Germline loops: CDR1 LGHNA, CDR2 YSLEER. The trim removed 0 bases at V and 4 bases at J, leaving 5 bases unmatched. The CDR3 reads CASSQDVLAGYNEQFF. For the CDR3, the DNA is TGCGCCAGCAGCCAAGATGTCCTAGCGGGTTACAATGAGCAGTTCTTC.